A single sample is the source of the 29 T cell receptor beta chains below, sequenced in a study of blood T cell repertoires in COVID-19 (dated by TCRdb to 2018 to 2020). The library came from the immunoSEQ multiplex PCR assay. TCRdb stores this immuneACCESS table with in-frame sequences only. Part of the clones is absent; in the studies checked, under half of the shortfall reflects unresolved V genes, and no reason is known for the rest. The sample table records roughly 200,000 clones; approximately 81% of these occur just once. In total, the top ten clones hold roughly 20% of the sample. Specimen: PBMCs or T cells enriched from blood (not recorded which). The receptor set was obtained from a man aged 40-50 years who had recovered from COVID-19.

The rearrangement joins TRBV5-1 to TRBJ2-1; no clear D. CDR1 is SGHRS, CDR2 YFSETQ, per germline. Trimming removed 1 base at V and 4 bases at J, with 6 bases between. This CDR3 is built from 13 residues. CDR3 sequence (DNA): TGCGCCAGCAGCTTGTGGCAGTACAATGAGCAGTTCTTC. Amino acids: CASSLWQYNEQFF.

The CDR3 region has the DNA TGTGCCAGCAGCCCAGACAGGGGGCTGTCTGCAGCTTTCTTT. This encodes CASSPDRGLSAAFF. The V gene is TRBV9, the J gene TRBJ1-1; the match to TRBD1 covers 10 bases. The CDR3 covers 14 residues. From germline, CDR1 is SGDLS and CDR2 YYNGEE. The junction had 10 bases not matched to a gene; V was cut back by 4 bases and J by 10 bases.

CDR3 protein: CASSLGTGAPNYGYTF. Written as DNA, the CDR3 is TGTGCCAGCAGCTTAGGAACAGGGGCCCCTAACTATGGCTACACCTTC. The chain couples TRBV7-9 to TRBJ1-2; 7 bases line up with TRBD1. The germline V gene has CDR1 SEHNR and CDR2 FQNEAQ (reference sequence). The CDR3 sequence is 16 residues long. V was clipped by 1 base and J by 0 bases; unmatched bases: 5.

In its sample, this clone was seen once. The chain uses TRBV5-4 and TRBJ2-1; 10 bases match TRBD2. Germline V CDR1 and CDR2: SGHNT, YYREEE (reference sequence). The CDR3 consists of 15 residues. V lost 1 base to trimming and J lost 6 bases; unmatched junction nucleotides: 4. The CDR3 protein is CASSLSSGSFNEQFF. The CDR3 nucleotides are TGTGCCAGCAGCTTGTCTAGCGGGAGCTTCAATGAGCAGTTCTTC. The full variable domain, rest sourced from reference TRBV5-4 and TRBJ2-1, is ETGVTQSPTHLIKTRGQQVTLRCSSQSGHNTVSWYQQALGQGPQFIFQYYREEENGRGNFPPRFSGLQFPNYSSELNVNALELDDSALYLCASSLSSGSFNEQFFGPGTRLTVL.

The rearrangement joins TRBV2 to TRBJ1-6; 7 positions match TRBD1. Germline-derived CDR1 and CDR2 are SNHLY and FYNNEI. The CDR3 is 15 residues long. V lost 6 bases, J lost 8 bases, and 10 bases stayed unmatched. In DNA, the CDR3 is TGTGCCAGCAGCCTCACGGGACAGAGCGATTCACCCCTCCACTTT. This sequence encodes CASSLTGQSDSPLHF.

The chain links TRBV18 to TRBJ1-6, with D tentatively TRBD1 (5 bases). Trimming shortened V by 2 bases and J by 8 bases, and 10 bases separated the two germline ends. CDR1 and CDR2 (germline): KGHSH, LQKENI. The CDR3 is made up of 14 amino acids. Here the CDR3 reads CASSPEGGDSPLHF. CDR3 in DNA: TGTGCCAGCTCACCAGAGGGAGGGGATTCACCCCTCCACTTT.

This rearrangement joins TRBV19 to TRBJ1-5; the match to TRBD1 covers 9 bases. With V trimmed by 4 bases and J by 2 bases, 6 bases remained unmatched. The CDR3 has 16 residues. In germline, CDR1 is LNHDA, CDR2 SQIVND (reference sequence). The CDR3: CASSTGQGTGNQPQHF. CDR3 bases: TGTGCCAGTAGTACAGGACAGGGGACCGGCAATCAGCCCCAGCATTTT. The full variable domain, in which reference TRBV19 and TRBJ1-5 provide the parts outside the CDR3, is DGGITQSPKYLFRKEGQNVTLSCEQNLNHDAMYWYRQDPGQGLRLIYYSQIVNDFQKGDIAEGYSVSREKKESFPLTVTSAQKNPTAFYLCASSTGQGTGNQPQHFGDGTRLSIL.

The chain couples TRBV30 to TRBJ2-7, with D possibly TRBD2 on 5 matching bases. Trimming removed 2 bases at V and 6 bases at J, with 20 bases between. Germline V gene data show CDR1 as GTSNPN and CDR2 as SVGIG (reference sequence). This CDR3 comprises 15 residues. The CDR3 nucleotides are TGTGCCTGGAGTTTACCCCTTCTCCCCGGAGGCGAGCAGTACTTC. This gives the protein CAWSLPLLPGGEQYF.

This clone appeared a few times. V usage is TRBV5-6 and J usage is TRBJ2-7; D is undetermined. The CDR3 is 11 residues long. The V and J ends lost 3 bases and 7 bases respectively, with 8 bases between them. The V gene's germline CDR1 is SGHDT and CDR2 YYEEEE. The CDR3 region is CASSSTIEQYF. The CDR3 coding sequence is TGTGCCAGCAGCTCCACTATTGAGCAGTACTTC.

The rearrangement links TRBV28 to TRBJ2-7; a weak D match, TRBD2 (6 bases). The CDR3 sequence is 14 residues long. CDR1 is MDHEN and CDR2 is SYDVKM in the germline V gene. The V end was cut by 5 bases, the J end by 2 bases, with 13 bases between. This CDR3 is CASSTGLNPYEQYF. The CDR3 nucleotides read TGTGCCAGCAGTACGGGACTCAACCCCTACGAGCAGTACTTC.

CDR3 sequence: CASSIGEASSYNEQFF. The CDR3 region has the DNA TGTGCCAGTAGTATAGGAGAAGCTAGCTCCTACAATGAGCAGTTCTTC. The genes are TRBV19 and TRBJ2-1; D unresolved. The V end was cut by 1 base, the J end by 0 bases, with 10 bases between. This CDR3 has 16 residues. Germline assignment: CDR1 LNHDA and CDR2 SQIVND (reference sequence).

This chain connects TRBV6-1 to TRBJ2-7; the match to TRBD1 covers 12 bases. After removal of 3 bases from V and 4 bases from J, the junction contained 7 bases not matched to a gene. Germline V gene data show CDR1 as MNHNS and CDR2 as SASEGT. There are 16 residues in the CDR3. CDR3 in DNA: TGTGCCAGCAGTGAGGGAGTGGGACAGGGGGCATACGAGCAGTACTTC. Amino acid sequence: CASSEGVGQGAYEQYF.

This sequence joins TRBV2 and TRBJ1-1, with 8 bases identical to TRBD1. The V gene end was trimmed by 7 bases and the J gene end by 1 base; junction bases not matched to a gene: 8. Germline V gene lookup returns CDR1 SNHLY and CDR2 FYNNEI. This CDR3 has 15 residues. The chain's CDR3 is CASTRQGMGNTEAFF. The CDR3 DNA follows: TGTGCCAGCACGCGACAGGGGATGGGGAACACTGAAGCTTTCTTT.

CDR3 DNA sequence: TGCGCCAGCAAGGTAGGGGGGGTCAATGAGCAGTTCTTC. It translates to CASKVGGVNEQFF. The J gene is TRBJ2-1, the V gene TRBV5-1; a possible D gene is TRBD2 (7 bases). Germline assignment: CDR1 SGHRS and CDR2 YFSETQ. V dropped 6 bases and J dropped 6 bases, with 13 bases sitting between them. The CDR3 runs 13 residues.

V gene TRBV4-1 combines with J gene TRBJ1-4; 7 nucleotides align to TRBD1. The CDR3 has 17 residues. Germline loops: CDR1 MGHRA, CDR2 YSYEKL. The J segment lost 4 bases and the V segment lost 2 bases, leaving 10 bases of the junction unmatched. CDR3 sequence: CASSQNLPGQINEKLFF. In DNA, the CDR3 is TGCGCCAGCAGCCAAAATCTCCCGGGACAGATTAATGAAAAACTGTTTTTT.

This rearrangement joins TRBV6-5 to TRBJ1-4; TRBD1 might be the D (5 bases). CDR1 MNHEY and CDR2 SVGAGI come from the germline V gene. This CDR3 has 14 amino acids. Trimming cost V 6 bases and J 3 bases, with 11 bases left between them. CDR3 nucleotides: TGTGCCAGCAGCCACGGGGGAGCTAATGAAAAACTGTTTTTT. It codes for CASSHGGANEKLFF.

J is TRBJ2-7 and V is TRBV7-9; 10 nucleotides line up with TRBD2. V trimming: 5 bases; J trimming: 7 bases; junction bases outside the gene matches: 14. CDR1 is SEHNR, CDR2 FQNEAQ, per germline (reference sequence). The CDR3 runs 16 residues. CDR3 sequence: CASSTYPSGRLDEQYF. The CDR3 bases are TGTGCCAGCAGCACCTACCCTAGCGGGAGACTCGATGAGCAGTACTTC.

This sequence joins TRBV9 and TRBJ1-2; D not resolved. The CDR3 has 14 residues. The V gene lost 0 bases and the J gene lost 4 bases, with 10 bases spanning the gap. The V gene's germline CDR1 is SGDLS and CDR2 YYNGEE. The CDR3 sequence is CASSVDTEIYGYTF. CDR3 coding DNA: TGTGCCAGCAGCGTAGACACGGAGATCTATGGCTACACCTTC. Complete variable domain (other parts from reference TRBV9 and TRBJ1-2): DSGVTQTPKHLITATGQRVTLRCSPRSGDLSVYWYQQSLDQGLQFLIQYYNGEERAKGNILERFSAQQFPDLHSELNLSSLELGDSALYFCASSVDTEIYGYTFGSGTRLTVV.

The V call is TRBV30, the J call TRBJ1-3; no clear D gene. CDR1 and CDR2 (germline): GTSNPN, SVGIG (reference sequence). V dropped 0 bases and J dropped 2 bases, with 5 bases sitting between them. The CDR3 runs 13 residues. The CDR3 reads CAWSVLAGNTIYF. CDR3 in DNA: TGTGCCTGGAGTGTGCTAGCTGGAAACACCATATATTTT.

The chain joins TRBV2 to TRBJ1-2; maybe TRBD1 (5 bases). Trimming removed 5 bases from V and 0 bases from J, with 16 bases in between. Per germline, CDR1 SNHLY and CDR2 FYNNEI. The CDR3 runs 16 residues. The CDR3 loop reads CASSTPGGFANYGYTF. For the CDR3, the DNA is TGTGCCAGCAGTACCCCCGGGGGTTTTGCTAACTATGGCTACACCTTC.

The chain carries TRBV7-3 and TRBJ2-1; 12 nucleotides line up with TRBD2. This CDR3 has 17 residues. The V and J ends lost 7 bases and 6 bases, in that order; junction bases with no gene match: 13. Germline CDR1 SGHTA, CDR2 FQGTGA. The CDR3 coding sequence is TGTGCCAGCATCATCGAGAGACTAGCGGGAGTTTTCAATGAGCAGTTCTTC. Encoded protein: CASIIERLAGVFNEQFF.

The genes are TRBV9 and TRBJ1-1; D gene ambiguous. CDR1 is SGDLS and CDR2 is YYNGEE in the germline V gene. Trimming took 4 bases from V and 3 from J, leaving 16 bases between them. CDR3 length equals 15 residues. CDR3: CASSPRGGSDTEAFF. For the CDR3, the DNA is TGTGCCAGCAGCCCCCGCGGAGGGTCGGACACTGAAGCTTTCTTT.

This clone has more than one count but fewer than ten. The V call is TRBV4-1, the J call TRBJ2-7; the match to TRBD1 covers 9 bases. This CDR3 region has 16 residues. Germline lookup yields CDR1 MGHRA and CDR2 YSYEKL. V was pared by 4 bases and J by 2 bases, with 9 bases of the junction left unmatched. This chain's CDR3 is CASSPKPGTGTYEQYF. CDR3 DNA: TGCGCCAGCAGCCCTAAGCCCGGGACAGGGACCTACGAGCAGTACTTC.

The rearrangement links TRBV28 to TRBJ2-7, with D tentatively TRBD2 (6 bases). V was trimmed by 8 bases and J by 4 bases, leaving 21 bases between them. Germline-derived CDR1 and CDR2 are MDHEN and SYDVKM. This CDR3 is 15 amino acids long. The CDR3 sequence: CASGPLAETIYEQYF. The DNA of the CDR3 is TGTGCCAGCGGTCCACTAGCCGAAACGATTTACGAGCAGTACTTC.

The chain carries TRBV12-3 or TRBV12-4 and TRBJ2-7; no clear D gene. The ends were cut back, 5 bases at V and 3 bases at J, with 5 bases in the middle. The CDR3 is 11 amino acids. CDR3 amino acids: CASSLYYEQYF. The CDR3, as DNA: TGTGCCAGCAGTCTATACTACGAGCAGTACTTC.

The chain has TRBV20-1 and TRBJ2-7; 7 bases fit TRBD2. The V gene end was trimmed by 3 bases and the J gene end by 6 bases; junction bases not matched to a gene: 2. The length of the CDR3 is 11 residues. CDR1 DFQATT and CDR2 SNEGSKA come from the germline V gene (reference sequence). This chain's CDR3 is CSASRGVEQYF. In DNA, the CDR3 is TGCAGTGCTAGCCGGGGGGTCGAGCAGTACTTC.

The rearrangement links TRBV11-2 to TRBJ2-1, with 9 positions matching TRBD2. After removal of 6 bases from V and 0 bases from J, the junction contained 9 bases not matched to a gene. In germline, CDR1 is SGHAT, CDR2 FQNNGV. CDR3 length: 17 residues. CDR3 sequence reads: CASSLAGGPSSYNEQFF. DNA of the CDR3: TGTGCCAGCAGTTTGGCGGGAGGGCCGAGCTCCTACAATGAGCAGTTCTTC.

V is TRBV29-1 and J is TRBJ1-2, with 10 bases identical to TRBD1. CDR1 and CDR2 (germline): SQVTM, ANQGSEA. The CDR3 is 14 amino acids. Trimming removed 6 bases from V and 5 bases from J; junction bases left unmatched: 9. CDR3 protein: CSVPTGGEIYGYTF. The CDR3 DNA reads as TGCAGCGTCCCGACAGGGGGCGAAATATATGGCTACACCTTC.

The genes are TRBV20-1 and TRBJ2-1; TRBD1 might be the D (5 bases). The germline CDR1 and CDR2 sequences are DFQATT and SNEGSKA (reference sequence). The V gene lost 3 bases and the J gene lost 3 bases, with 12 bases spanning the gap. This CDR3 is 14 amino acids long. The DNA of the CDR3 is TGCAGTGCTAGTGAGACAGCCAACTACAATGAGCAGTTCTTC. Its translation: CSASETANYNEQFF.